Shown below are 13 T cell receptor beta chains from a single sample sequenced in a study of blood T cell repertoires in COVID-19. Measured with immunoSEQ multiplex PCR; TCRdb has only the in-frame clones, and not every one. The sample lists roughly 280,000 clones, approximately 90% occurring once. Sequenced material: PBMCs or T cells enriched from blood (not recorded which). The receptors were gathered from a woman younger than 30 who had recovered from COVID-19.

V and J are TRBV2 and TRBJ1-5, with 9 bases identical to TRBD1. This CDR3 is 14 amino acids long. The J segment lost 7 bases and the V segment lost 3 bases, leaving 4 bases of the junction unmatched. Germline V gene data show CDR1 as SNHLY and CDR2 as FYNNEI. The CDR3 region has the DNA TGTGCCAGCAGTGAGGACAGGGGTGGGCAGCCCCAGCATTTT. Its protein product is CASSEDRGGQPQHF.

This rearrangement joins TRBV29-1 to TRBJ1-1; D gene uncertain. The CDR3 runs 11 residues. Germline V gives CDR1 SQVTM, CDR2 ANQGSEA. Trimming left V 7 bases short and J 1 base short, with 7 bases between. For the CDR3, the DNA is TGCAGCGGAGATAAGAACACTGAAGCTTTCTTT. Protein product: CSGDKNTEAFF. Filled out from reference TRBV29-1 and TRBJ1-1, the complete variable domain reads SAVISQKPSRDICQRGTSLTIQCQVDSQVTMMFWYRQQPGQSLTLIATANQGSEATYESGFVIDKFPISRPNLTFSTLTVSNMSPEDSSIYLCSGDKNTEAFFGQGTRLTVV.

This clone has only one observation. CDR3 in amino acids: CASSPGGSITDTQYF. The CDR3 DNA reads TGTGCCAGCAGCCCGGGGGGGTCGATCACAGATACGCAGTATTTT. J is TRBJ2-3 and V is TRBV11-3; 8 nucleotides align to TRBD2. The length of the CDR3 is 15 residues. The germline CDR1 and CDR2 sequences are SGHNT and YENEEA. V trimming: 5 bases; J trimming: 2 bases; junction bases outside the gene matches: 6. Using reference TRBV11-3 and TRBJ2-3 for the parts outside the CDR3, the full variable domain is EAGVVQSPRYKIIEKKQPVAFWCNPISGHNTLYWYLQNLGQGPELLIRYENEEAVDDSQLPKDRFSAERLKGVDSTLKIQPAELGDSAVYLCASSPGGSITDTQYFGPGTRLTVL.

The chain combines TRBV27 with TRBJ2-5; 7 bases match TRBD2. V shed 4 bases, J shed 2 bases, and the junction held 1 base outside the gene matches. CDR3 length: 13 residues. Germline CDR1 reads MNHEY; CDR2 reads SMNVEV (reference sequence). The CDR3 spells CASSWRGQETQYF. The CDR3 DNA sequence: TGTGCCAGCAGTTGGCGGGGGCAAGAGACCCAGTACTTC.

CDR3 protein: CASSLGTGGTETQYF. The CDR3 DNA is TGCGCCAGCAGCTTAGGGACAGGGGGCACAGAGACCCAGTACTTC. J is TRBJ2-5 and V is TRBV5-1; 12 nucleotides match TRBD1. The CDR3 extends over 15 amino acids. The germline CDR1 and CDR2 sequences are SGHRS and YFSETQ. With 2 bases clipped from V and 4 bases from J, the junction kept 3 bases outside the gene matches.

This sequence joins TRBV11-1 and TRBJ1-1; 8 bases agree with TRBD1. The CDR3 runs to 14 residues. V shed 3 bases, J shed 5 bases, and the junction held 5 bases outside the gene matches. Germline lookup yields CDR1 SGHAT and CDR2 FQDESV (reference sequence). The DNA for the CDR3 is TGTGCCAGCAGCTTGCAGGGGGCTGGGACTGAAGCTTTCTTT. As protein: CASSLQGAGTEAFF.

This clone was counted a single time. The rearrangement joins TRBV19 to TRBJ1-5; 10 nucleotides match TRBD1. With 6 bases clipped from V and 0 bases from J, the junction kept 5 bases outside the gene matches. This CDR3 contains 16 residues. Germline V gives CDR1 LNHDA, CDR2 SQIVND (reference sequence). In DNA, the CDR3 is TGTGCCAGTAGAGACAGGGGGCGCGGTAGCAATCAGCCCCAGCATTTT. It codes for CASRDRGRGSNQPQHF.

The chain uses TRBV19 and TRBJ1-1; D remains ambiguous. Germline lookup yields CDR1 LNHDA and CDR2 SQIVND (reference sequence). The CDR3 is 13 residues long. V shed 6 bases and J shed 5 bases, with 13 bases lying between them. For the CDR3, the DNA is TGTGCCAGTAGCCTGAGGAGAGGGACTGAAGCTTTCTTT. Its translation is CASSLRRGTEAFF.

The chain is built from TRBV27 and TRBJ1-1, with 9 bases fitting TRBD1. V shed 2 bases and J 5 bases; nucleotides not matched to a gene: 9. The germline V gene encodes CDR1 MNHEY and CDR2 SMNVEV (reference sequence). The CDR3 runs to 16 residues. The CDR3 loop is CASSLTGQGFGTEAFF. The CDR3 bases are TGTGCCAGCAGTTTAACCGGACAGGGGTTTGGGACTGAAGCTTTCTTT.

This chain links TRBV5-1 with TRBJ2-2, with TRBD2 identical over 13 bases. Germline CDR1 reads SGHRS; CDR2 reads YFSETQ. The trim removed 4 bases at V and 3 bases at J, leaving 9 bases unmatched. The CDR3 has 18 amino acids. DNA of the CDR3: TGCGCCAGCAGCACCGGACTAGCGGGGGCCGCCGACACCGGGGAGCTGTTTTTT. Translating gives CASSTGLAGAADTGELFF.

The rearrangement links TRBV10-3 to TRBJ1-5; 7 bases match TRBD1. The CDR3 runs to 14 residues. Looked up from germline, CDR1 is ENHRY and CDR2 is SYGVKD. V lost 6 bases, J lost 5 bases, and 7 bases stayed unmatched. The chain's CDR3 is CAISPDRDDQPQHF. The DNA for the CDR3 is TGTGCCATCAGCCCCGACAGGGACGATCAGCCCCAGCATTTT.

This clone came up a few times. The chain combines TRBV18 with TRBJ2-2; maybe TRBD2 (6 bases). The CDR3 runs to 16 residues. The germline V and J ends were trimmed by 2 bases and 4 bases, with 14 bases remaining between them. From germline, CDR1 is KGHSH and CDR2 LQKENI. The CDR3 spells CASSPVAGLGTGELFF. The CDR3, as DNA: TGTGCCAGCTCACCAGTCGCGGGGTTGGGCACCGGGGAGCTGTTTTTT.

This chain links TRBV5-1 with TRBJ1-5; possible D gene TRBD1, 6 bases. Germline loops: CDR1 SGHRS, CDR2 YFSETQ. V shed 4 bases and J shed 4 bases, with 12 bases lying between them. This CDR3 spans 14 amino acids. The CDR3 DNA follows: TGCGCCAGCAGCCCCGGGACACCTAATCAGCCCCAGCATTTT. This translates into CASSPGTPNQPQHF.